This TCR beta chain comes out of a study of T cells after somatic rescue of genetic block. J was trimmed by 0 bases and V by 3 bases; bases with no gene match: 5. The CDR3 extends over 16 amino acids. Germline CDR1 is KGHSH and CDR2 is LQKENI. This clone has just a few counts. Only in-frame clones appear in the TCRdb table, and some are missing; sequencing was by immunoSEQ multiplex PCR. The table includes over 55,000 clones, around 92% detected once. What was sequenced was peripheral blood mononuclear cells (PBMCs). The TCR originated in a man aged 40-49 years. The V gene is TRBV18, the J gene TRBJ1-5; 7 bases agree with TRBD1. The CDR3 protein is CASSPGTVHSNQPQHF. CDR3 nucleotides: TGTGCCAGCTCACCTGGGACAGTCCATAGCAATCAGCCCCAGCATTTT.